These 11 T cell receptor beta chains came from one sample sequenced in a study of T-cell reconstitution after alpha-beta-depleted transplantation in children listed by TCRdb under 2016. The library was built by means of PCR. TCRdb shows the sequencer as Illumina HiSeq 2500. TCR library preparation used molecular barcoding, with unique molecular identifiers applied to normalize quantification of the TCRbeta repertoire. Through fastp at Q25 and MiXCR, TCRdb rebuilt clones from the public reads, retaining in-frame beta chains. Every CDR3 protein is listed once, alongside the most common genes and DNA of its rows. This sample holds 450,000 to 550,000 distinct CDR3 sequences; roughly an eighth were observed only once. The top ten constitute around 15% of the sample. The sample's treatment or condition label, in plain terms: allogeneic hematopoietic cell transplantation with graft depleted of TCRalphabeta T cells and CD19 B cells.

Sample: PBMCs, mostly from graft donor cells, taken 180 days after TCRalphabeta/CD19-depleted stem cell transplant. The receptors here all came from a female patient aged 2 to 10 who had a stem cell transplant for aplastic anemia, so the T cells may come from the graft donor.

J is TRBJ1-5 and V is TRBV6-2 or TRBV6-3; D uncertain. The germline V gene encodes CDR1 MNHEY and CDR2 SVGEGT. The V end lost 5 bases, the J end lost 7 bases, and 6 bases lay between the germline ends. The length of the CDR3 is 11 residues. The CDR3 region has the DNA TGTGCCAGCAGTAGTTCGCAGCCCCAGCATTTT. Translated, it gives CASSSSQPQHF.

V and J are TRBV29-1 and TRBJ2-1; no clear D gene. The CDR3 is 14 residues long. CDR1 is SQVTM, CDR2 ANQGSEA, per germline. V was cut by 4 bases and J by 0 bases, with 10 bases left in between. In DNA, the CDR3 is TGCAGCGTTGTATGGGGAAGCTCCTACAATGAGCAGTTCTTC. Translating gives CSVVWGSSYNEQFF.

This clonotype was found a few times. DNA of the CDR3: TGCAGTGCTCCCTTCGCGAGGCCGAACTGGAATGAGCAGTTCTTC. Its translation: CSAPFARPNWNEQFF. The chain recombines TRBV20-1 with TRBJ2-1; D gene uncertain. V lost 5 bases, J lost 7 bases, and 21 bases lay in between. CDR3 length: 15 residues. In germline, CDR1 is DFQATT, CDR2 SNEGSKA (reference sequence).

This clonotype came up a few times. V usage is TRBV29-1 and J usage is TRBJ2-1, with 8 bases aligning to TRBD1. The CDR3 has 13 residues. Trimming cost V 4 bases and J 8 bases; bases outside gene matches: 7. The germline V gene encodes CDR1 SQVTM and CDR2 ANQGSEA. CDR3 amino acids: CSVGPGQGYEQFF. DNA for the CDR3: TGCAGCGTTGGGCCAGGACAGGGCTATGAGCAGTTCTTC.

This clonotype was seen ten or more times. V is TRBV20-1 and J is TRBJ2-3, with TRBD2 matching over 10 bases. The CDR3 sequence is 16 residues long. Germline CDR1 is DFQATT and CDR2 is SNEGSKA (reference sequence). Trimming at V came to 6 bases and at J to 0 bases, leaving 9 bases not matched to a gene. This CDR3 is CSAGSGRTFSTDTQYF. The CDR3 nucleotides are TGCAGTGCCGGTAGCGGGAGGACCTTCAGCACAGATACGCAGTATTTT.

This chain links TRBV6-2 or TRBV6-3 with TRBJ2-2; 14 bases match TRBD2. After removal of 4 bases from V and 5 bases from J, the junction contained 0 bases not matched to a gene. The CDR3 length is 15 residues. The V gene's germline CDR1 is MNHEY and CDR2 SVGEGT. Here the CDR3 DNA reads TGTGCCAGCAGTTGGACTAGCGGGAGGACCGGGGAGCTGTTTTTT. It translates to CASSWTSGRTGELFF.

In its sample, this clonotype was seen a few times. V is TRBV12-3 or TRBV12-4 and J is TRBJ1-6; D is uncertain. The CDR3 consists of 16 residues. V lost 5 bases and J lost 0, with 11 bases in between. CDR3 DNA sequence: TGTGCCAGCAGTCCACCCGAGGACTCCTATAATTCACCCCTCCACTTT. It is translated as CASSPPEDSYNSPLHF.

This clonotype was picked up a small number of times. The V call is TRBV7-2, the J call TRBJ1-1, with D possibly being TRBD1 (5 bases). The V end lost 4 bases, the J end lost 0 bases, and 12 bases lay between the germline ends. Germline CDR1 and CDR2: SGHTA and FQGNSA. The CDR3 contains 15 residues. CDR3 coding DNA: TGTGCCAGCAGCTCGACCGGGGCCATGAACACTGAAGCTTTCTTT. This gives the protein CASSSTGAMNTEAFF.

The rearrangement joins TRBV15 to TRBJ1-5; no reliable D call. The CDR3 loop spans 16 amino acids. The germline V gene encodes CDR1 LNHNV and CDR2 YYDKDF (reference sequence). V lost 0 bases, J lost 0 bases, and 9 bases lay in between. For the CDR3, the DNA is TGTGCCACCAGCAGAGACCGGACGGGTAGCAATCAGCCCCAGCATTTT. Protein sequence: CATSRDRTGSNQPQHF.

The V call is TRBV3-1, the J call TRBJ1-1; D is uncertain. CDR1 and CDR2 from the germline V gene are LGHDT and YNNKEL (reference sequence). V lost 8 bases to trimming and J lost 3 bases, with 7 bases between them. CDR3 length: 11 amino acids. The CDR3 sequence is CASATYTEAFF. The CDR3, as DNA: TGTGCCAGCGCGACCTACACTGAAGCTTTCTTT.

The CDR3 nucleotides read TGTGCCAGCAGCCTGACCCAATTAACAGGGATCAACTATGGCTACACCTTC. Protein product: CASSLTQLTGINYGYTF. The chain links TRBV7-2 to TRBJ1-2; D possibly corresponds to TRBD1 (6 bases). V was shortened by 5 bases and J by 2 bases, with 21 bases between the two germline ends. Looked up from germline, CDR1 is SGHTA and CDR2 is FQGNSA. This CDR3 spans 17 amino acids.